This T cell receptor beta chain was captured by sequencing in a study of T cell repertoires in aging, cancer and after chemotherapy. Overall study context: Patients with chronic lymphocytic leukemia were sampled before and after fludarabine- or bendamustine-based chemotherapy. Study results and limitations: Untreated cancer patients had significantly lower blood TCR diversity than age-matched healthy donors.

TRB rearrangements spanning V, D and J were amplified using mixed TRB-A/B primers. One entry per CDR3 protein results from TCRdb running MiXCR on the multiplex PCR reads. The sample holds under 3,000 distinct CDR3 sequences, 50% to 70% seen once. Trimming removed 9 bases from V and 10 bases from J, with 19 bases in between. The CDR3 length is 14 residues. CDR1 is LNHDA and CDR2 is SQIVND in the germline V gene (reference sequence). Peripheral blood genomic DNA, not sorted cells or RNA, was the template. A remark on this clonotype: No antigen is known for it.

The V gene is TRBV19, the J gene TRBJ1-6; TRBD1 is a possible D gene (5 bases). The origin of this receptor is a human donor with a blood cancer. Source material: blood. The CDR3 bases are TGTGCCAGCTCCCTCGGACCGCAGGGATCACCCCTCCACTTT. This sequence encodes CASSLGPQGSPLHF.